This T cell receptor (beta chain) was sequenced for a study of beta chain features in type 1 diabetes. Findings of the study overall: Researchers caution that PCR might favor shorter templates, equally among patients and controls.

Trimming took off 6 bases at V and 8 bases at J, with 11 bases between the two ends. The CDR3 is made up of 13 amino acids. CDR1 and CDR2 (germline): MNHNY, SVGAGI (reference sequence). This clone came up a few times. The antigen is undetermined. The sequenced template was cDNA made from the entire isolated RNA. Assay: immunoSEQ multiplex PCR; the TCRdb copy retains only in-frame clones and omits some. Of some 300,000 clones detected, 7% to 9% appear once; the ten largest clones hold roughly 1%. The sample was central memory CD4+ T cells from blood. The genes are TRBV6-6 and TRBJ1-6, with a possible D match to TRBD1 (6 bases). The source is a woman aged 18-29 years in good health. CDR3 loop: CASSHREDSPLHF. Written as DNA, the CDR3 is TGTGCCAGCAGCCACAGGGAGGATTCACCCCTCCACTTT.